These 22 T cell receptor beta chains share one sample of origin, sequenced in a study of cytomegalovirus exposure and HLA in healthy donors (dated by TCRdb to about 2017). The protocol used for the library was the immunoSEQ multiplex PCR assay. For the multiplex PCR, a mixture combining 60 forward primers for TCR Vbeta segments and 13 reverse primers for TCR Jbeta segments was used. Not all clones reach the TCRdb copy of this immuneACCESS table, which keeps in-frame sequences only. Checked studies attribute under half of the gap to unresolved V genes and leave the rest unexplained. The table for this sample lists around 200,000 clones; 82% of them were counted only once. Clones ranked in the top ten supply about 6.4% of the sample. The sequenced sample was PBMCs. All receptors derive from a man aged 35 to 55 in good health and CMV-seropositive.

V is TRBV19 and J is TRBJ1-2; 8 positions agree with TRBD1. Germline CDR1 is LNHDA and CDR2 is SQIVND (reference sequence). The CDR3 runs 14 residues. The V and J ends lost 3 bases and 5 bases, in that order; junction bases with no gene match: 5. DNA of the CDR3: TGTGCCAGTAGTATCGACAGGGGTAGGTATGGCTACACCTTC. The encoded protein is CASSIDRGRYGYTF. Filled out from reference TRBV19 and TRBJ1-2, the complete variable domain reads DGGITQSPKYLFRKEGQNVTLSCEQNLNHDAMYWYRQDPGQGLRLIYYSQIVNDFQKGDIAEGYSVSREKKESFPLTVTSAQKNPTAFYLCASSIDRGRYGYTFGSGTRLTVV.

This clone has just a few counts. The gene calls are TRBV21-1 and TRBJ1-2; the listed D gene, TRBD1, was not tested against the DNA. TRBV21-1 is a known pseudogene. The CDR3 runs to 14 residues. In DNA, the CDR3 is TGTGCCAGCAGCAAATTGGTCAGGGAAGGTGGCTACACCTTC. Its protein is CASSKLVREGGYTF.

This rearrangement joins TRBV7-6 to TRBJ2-1, with 11 positions matching TRBD2. Germline CDR1 and CDR2: SGHVS and FNYEAQ. The CDR3 is 14 residues long. V dropped 1 base and J dropped 7; count of bases not matched to a gene: 0. The CDR3 is CASSLGLAGNEQFF. The CDR3 DNA reads as TGTGCCAGCAGCTTAGGACTAGCGGGGAATGAGCAGTTCTTC.

This chain joins TRBV29-1 and TRBJ2-2, with 7 bases matching TRBD2. Germline V gene sequence: CDR1 SQVTM, CDR2 ANQGSEA. V lost 6 bases to trimming and J lost 3 bases; unmatched junction nucleotides: 7. The CDR3 runs 14 residues. In DNA, the CDR3 is TGCAGCGTCGGGACTAACTTCTACACCGGGGAGCTGTTTTTT. Its protein product is CSVGTNFYTGELFF.

This clone was counted only a few times. This chain links TRBV11-2 with TRBJ2-5; maybe TRBD1 (6 bases). The CDR3 loop spans 14 amino acids. Germline lookup yields CDR1 SGHAT and CDR2 FQNNGV. V lost 5 bases to trimming and J lost 5 bases, with 15 bases between them. CDR3 in amino acids: CASSGQPYAETQYF. The DNA for the CDR3 is TGTGCCAGCAGCGGACAGCCCTACGCGGAGACCCAGTACTTC. Based on the CDR3 plus reference TRBV11-2 and TRBJ2-5, the full variable domain is EAGVAQSPRYKIIEKRQSVAFWCNPISGHATLYWYQQILGQGPKLLIQFQNNGVVDDSQLPKDRFSAERLKGVDSTLKIQPAKLEDSAVYLCASSGQPYAETQYFGPGTRLLVL.

The chain recombines TRBV7-6 with TRBJ2-5; TRBD2 aligns across 14 bases. Germline lookup yields CDR1 SGHVS and CDR2 FNYEAQ. The CDR3 covers 15 residues. Losses at the gene ends were 5 bases for V and 4 bases for J; bases not matched to a gene: 3. CDR3 amino acids: CASSGLAGGRETQYF. Written as DNA, the CDR3 is TGTGCCAGCAGCGGACTAGCGGGAGGTAGAGAGACCCAGTACTTC.

The gene calls are TRBV4-2 and TRBJ2-1; 8 bases agree with TRBD1. This CDR3 region has 14 residues. V trimming: 4 bases; J trimming: 9 bases; junction bases outside the gene matches: 8. Germline V CDR1 and CDR2: LGHNA, YNFKEQ. The DNA of the CDR3 is TGTGCCAGCAGCCGCGAAACTACAGGGGGTGAGCAGTTCTTC. Translated, it gives CASSRETTGGEQFF.

As DNA, the CDR3 is TGTGCCAGCAGCTCCGCGGGGGGGTACGGCTACACCTTC. It yields the protein CASSSAGGYGYTF. The V and J genes are TRBV7-9 and TRBJ1-2; the D gene is possibly TRBD1 (5 bases). The CDR3 has 13 amino acids. Trimming shortened V by 4 bases and J by 8 bases, and 14 bases separated the two germline ends. From germline, CDR1 is SEHNR and CDR2 FQNEAQ (reference sequence).

Comment on this clone: Sequence at one end of the junction differs from germline and may be a read error. The V call is TRBV4-1, the J call TRBJ2-3, with TRBD2 identical over 8 bases. Germline assignment: CDR1 MGHRA and CDR2 YSYEKL. CDR3 size: 18 residues. The CDR3 sequence is CASSQDQTSDFGTDTQYF. CDR3 coding DNA: TGCGCCAGCAGTCAAGATCAGACTAGCGATTTTGGCACAGATACGCAGTATTTT.

The V call is TRBV5-4, the J call TRBJ2-7, with TRBD2 identical over 10 bases. The CDR3 length is 16 residues. Germline V lookup: CDR1 SGHNT, CDR2 YYREEE (reference sequence). Trimming took 0 bases from V and 1 from J; bases not matched to a gene: 4. The CDR3 reads CASSLGLAGTSYEQYV. CDR3 in DNA: TGTGCCAGCAGCTTGGGACTAGCGGGCACTTCCTACGAGCAGTACGTC.

CDR3 coding DNA: TGTGCCAGCAGCTTGCTTGCAACTAATGAAAAACTGTTTTTT. It translates to CASSLLATNEKLFF. The J gene is TRBJ1-4, the V gene TRBV5-6, with D hard to call. The CDR3 is made up of 14 amino acids. Per germline, CDR1 SGHDT and CDR2 YYEEEE. Trimming left V 1 base short and J 0 bases short, with 4 bases between. The whole variable domain, remainder taken from reference TRBV5-6 and TRBJ1-4, is DAGVTQSPTHLIKTRGQQVTLRCSPKSGHDTVSWYQQALGQGPQFIFQYYEEEERQRGNFPDRFSGHQFPNYSSELNVNALLLGDSALYLCASSLLATNEKLFFGSGTQLSVL.

The rearrangement uses TRBV9 and TRBJ1-1; 10 nucleotides match TRBD1. V lost 4 bases to trimming and J lost 11 bases; unmatched junction nucleotides: 8. The CDR3 sequence is 13 residues long. Germline V gives CDR1 SGDLS, CDR2 YYNGEE. In DNA, the CDR3 is TGTGCCAGCAGCCAAGGGGGACAGGGGCGGGCTTTCTTT. As protein: CASSQGGQGRAFF.

The rearrangement joins TRBV4-1 to TRBJ2-7; D ambiguous. Per germline, CDR1 MGHRA and CDR2 YSYEKL. Trimming took 3 bases from V and 3 from J, leaving 15 bases between them. The CDR3 runs to 15 residues. The CDR3 DNA reads as TGCGCCAGCAGCCAGTCCTCCCTCGTTAACTACGAGCAGTACTTC. Encoded protein: CASSQSSLVNYEQYF.

Only one count was recorded for this clone. The genes are TRBV7-2 and TRBJ2-1; perhaps TRBD2 as D (7 bases). Trimming pared 6 bases from V and 0 bases from J, leaving 15 bases between. This CDR3 is built from 16 residues. Germline V lookup: CDR1 SGHTA, CDR2 FQGNSA. The CDR3 reads CASRSGGSSSYNEQFF. The CDR3 DNA reads as TGTGCCAGCAGATCGGGGGGCTCGAGCTCCTACAATGAGCAGTTCTTC. Full variable domain (remainder filled in from reference TRBV7-2 and TRBJ2-1): GAGVSQSPSNKVTEKGKDVELRCDPISGHTALYWYRQSLGQGLEFLIYFQGNSAPDKSGLPSDRFSAERTGGSVSTLTIQRTQQEDSAVYLCASRSGGSSSYNEQFFGPGTRLTVL.

V usage is TRBV5-1 and J usage is TRBJ1-5; D call uncertain. Germline V gene sequence: CDR1 SGHRS, CDR2 YFSETQ. V was trimmed by 3 bases and J by 2 bases, leaving 9 bases between them. The CDR3 loop spans 14 amino acids. Here the CDR3 DNA reads TGCGCCAGCAGCTCGCTGGGCGGCAATCAGCCCCAGCATTTT. Its protein is CASSSLGGNQPQHF. The full variable domain, in which reference TRBV5-1 and TRBJ1-5 provide the parts outside the CDR3, is KAGVTQTPRYLIKTRGQQVTLSCSPISGHRSVSWYQQTPGQGLQFLFEYFSETQRNKGNFPGRFSGRQFSNSRSEMNVSTLELGDSALYLCASSSLGGNQPQHFGDGTRLSIL.

The J gene is TRBJ2-1, the V gene TRBV29-1; 7 bases agree with TRBD1. The germline V gene has CDR1 SQVTM and CDR2 ANQGSEA. The ends lost 4 bases at V and 9 bases at J; junction bases unmatched: 6. The CDR3 covers 12 residues. The CDR3 DNA is TGCAGCGTTGTCCGGGACAGAAGTGAGCAGTTCTTC. Its protein is CSVVRDRSEQFF.

The J gene is TRBJ2-1, the V gene TRBV18, with D unresolved. V was pared by 3 bases and J by 5 bases, with 8 bases between. CDR3 length: 13 amino acids. Germline V lookup: CDR1 KGHSH, CDR2 LQKENI. CDR3 DNA sequence: TGTGCCAGCTCACCCATCCGGGACAATGAGCAGTTCTTC. As protein: CASSPIRDNEQFF. The variable domain in full, completed from reference TRBV18 and TRBJ2-1, reads NAGVMQNPRHLVRRRGQEARLRCSPMKGHSHVYWYRQLPEEGLKFMVYLQKENIIDESGMPKERFSAEFPKEGPSILRIQQVVRGDSAAYFCASSPIRDNEQFFGPGTRLTVL.

The V call is TRBV29-1, the J call TRBJ1-1, with 9 nucleotides matching TRBD1. Looked up from germline, CDR1 is SQVTM and CDR2 is ANQGSEA. The CDR3 consists of 14 residues. Trimming at V came to 8 bases and at J to 5 bases, leaving 12 bases not matched to a gene. The CDR3 is CSTVGDRVITEAFF. In DNA form, the CDR3 reads TGCAGCACCGTAGGGGACAGGGTCATTACTGAAGCTTTCTTT.

The chain couples TRBV27 to TRBJ1-1; the D gene is possibly TRBD1 (5 bases). The length of the CDR3 is 13 residues. The germline V and J ends were trimmed by 4 bases and 1 base, with 7 bases remaining between them. CDR1 is MNHEY and CDR2 is SMNVEV in the germline V gene (reference sequence). The CDR3 loop is CASSSTANTEAFF. The CDR3 DNA is TGTGCCAGCAGTTCGACAGCGAACACTGAAGCTTTCTTT.

This chain joins TRBV11-2 and TRBJ2-2, with D hard to call. This CDR3 has 12 residues. Trimming removed 7 bases at V and 5 bases at J, with 8 bases between. The germline CDR1 and CDR2 sequences are SGHAT and FQNNGV. CDR3 DNA: TGTGCCAGCACCGTGAGGACCGGGGAGCTGTTTTTT. As protein: CASTVRTGELFF.

The V and J genes are TRBV19 and TRBJ2-5, with 8 bases lining up with TRBD2. Trimming cost V 4 bases and J 4 bases; bases outside gene matches: 2. The CDR3 is 13 amino acids. Germline V lookup: CDR1 LNHDA, CDR2 SQIVND (reference sequence). CDR3 region: CASSTSGGETQYF. As DNA, the CDR3 is TGTGCCAGTAGTACCAGCGGGGGAGAGACCCAGTACTTC.

The rearrangement links TRBV27 to TRBJ2-2, with 8 bases identical to TRBD1. The CDR3 runs to 16 residues. Germline CDR1 and CDR2: MNHEY and SMNVEV (reference sequence). Losses at the gene ends were 5 bases for V and 4 bases for J; bases not matched to a gene: 9. The CDR3 loop reads CASSPKTGDITGELFF. The CDR3 nucleotides are TGTGCCAGCAGTCCTAAGACAGGGGATATCACCGGGGAGCTGTTTTTT.